A selection of T cell receptor beta chains follows, all from one sample in a study of shared clonotypes between healthy human individuals. Using immunoSEQ multiplex PCR, the repertoire was profiled, and TCRdb retains in-frame clones only, with some absent. The top ten hold approximately 0.41% of the sample, which has about 2.3 million clones, 80% to 95% seen once. Specimen: naive CD4+ T cells from PBMCs. These receptors all come from a man between 18 and 29 years old in good health. Some clones in this sample may be carry-over from other donors' samples. CDR3s include the opening cysteine and the closing phenylalanine or tryptophan. Fields, in order: J gene, D gene, clone size, V gene, CDR3 DNA, CDR3 protein. The D gene is left open where the match is weak. A row's size may be missing; if present it is once, few, many or a size class.

TRBJ1-2	.	.	TRBV6-1	TGTGCCAGCATCATCAGGAGTGATAATAACTATGGCTACACCTTC	CASIIRSDNNYGYTF
TRBJ2-1	.	.	TRBV7-9	TGTGCCAGCAGCTTAGTGGTGGGTGGACAGTTCTTC	CASSLVVGGQFF
TRBJ2-3	TRBD2	.	TRBV28	TGTGCCAGCAGTTTGCCGGGAGGAGCAGATACGCAGTATTTT	CASSLPGGADTQYF
TRBJ2-7	.	once	TRBV28	TGTGCCAGCAGCCTTGGTTACGAGCAGTACTTC	CASSLGYEQYF
TRBJ2-7	TRBD2	.	TRBV7-6	TGTGCCAGCAGCCTAGCGGTTGGCTCCTACGAGCAGTACTTC	CASSLAVGSYEQYF
TRBJ2-1	TRBD2	.	TRBV19	TGTGCCAGTAGTGATAGCGGGAGGGCCGGATTTCAGTTCTTC	CASSDSGRAGFQFF
TRBJ1-3	.	.	TRBV10-3	TGTGCCATCACGCAGGGACTCGAAAACACCATATATTTT	CAITQGLENTIYF
TRBJ2-3	.	few	TRBV5-1	TGCGCCAGCAGCCTCACAGATACGCAGTATTTT	CASSLTDTQYF
TRBJ2-3	.	.	TRBV5-4	TGTGCCAGCAGCTACACAGGGCAGGATACGCAGTATTTT	CASSYTGQDTQYF
TRBJ2-5	.	.	TRBV5-6	TGTGCCAGCAGCTTGCGCGGGGAAGAGACCCAGTACTTC	CASSLRGEETQYF
TRBJ1-2	.	few	TRBV6-5	TGTGCCAGCAGTTCTGCCGTGGGGAGAAATGGCTACACCTTC	CASSSAVGRNGYTF
TRBJ1-3	.	.	TRBV28	TGTGCCAGCAGTTTTCGAGGGGACATTTTTAGGTCTGGAAACACCATATATTTT	CASSFRGDIFRSGNTIYF
TRBJ1-1	TRBD1	few	TRBV6-5	TGTGCCAGCAGAGACAGGGGGACTGAAGCTTTCTTT	CASRDRGTEAFF
TRBJ1-1	.	.	TRBV28	TGTGCCAGCAGTTTGGGATGGGGTCCTGAAGCTTTCTTT	CASSLGWGPEAFF
TRBJ1-5	.	.	TRBV7-2	TGTGCCAGCAGCTTAACGCGAGGGCCGAATCAGCCCCAGCATTTT	CASSLTRGPNQPQHF
TRBJ2-7	.	once	TRBV5-5	TGTGCCAGCAGCACAGGTGGGGCCGAGCAGTACTTC	CASSTGGAEQYF
TRBJ2-7	TRBD1	.	TRBV29-1	TGCAGCGTTGCGGACAGGGGCTACGAGCAGTACTTC	CSVADRGYEQYF
TRBJ2-3	.	.	TRBV9	TGTGCCAGCAGCCCGAGCCCCGGGAGAACAGATACGCAGTATTTT	CASSPSPGRTDTQYF
TRBJ1-1	.	.	TRBV29-1	TGCAGCGCGTCGGGGGGGTTGAACACTGAAGCTTTCTTT	CSASGGLNTEAFF
TRBJ2-5	.	.	TRBV4-2	TGTGCCAGCAGCCAAGAGACAGCAGAGACCCAGTACTTC	CASSQETAETQYF
TRBJ2-6	TRBD1	.	TRBV27	TGTGCCAGCAGTTCAACCGCGGGACAGGCTGGGGCCAACGTCCTGACTTTC	CASSSTAGQAGANVLTF
TRBJ2-7	.	.	TRBV6-5	TGTGCCAGCAGTAAACAGGGTAGGGGCGAGCAGTACTTC	CASSKQGRGEQYF
TRBJ2-5	.	once	TRBV28	TGTGCCAGCAGTTTTGGAGGGTCCTTAGAGACCCAGTACTTC	CASSFGGSLETQYF
TRBJ1-2	TRBD1	.	TRBV19	TGTGCCAGTAGTACGCGACAGGGAGATCGCTATGGCTACACCTTC	CASSTRQGDRYGYTF
TRBJ1-1	TRBD1	few	TRBV27	TGTGCCAGCAGTTTGAGGACAGGAGGAGGTCGCACTGAAGCTTTCTTT	CASSLRTGGGRTEAFF
TRBJ2-2	TRBD2	.	TRBV19	TGTGCCAGTAGTACTCTACGGACTAGCGGGAGGGGGGAGCTGTTTTTT	CASSTLRTSGRGELFF
TRBJ1-1	.	.	TRBV7-2	TGTGCCAGCAGCGGACAGCTGAACACTGAAGCTTTCTTT	CASSGQLNTEAFF
TRBJ2-7	.	once	TRBV10-3	TGTGCCATCAGTGAGTCGCACGAGCAGTACTTC	CAISESHEQYF
TRBJ2-5	.	.	TRBV5-1	TGCGCCAGCAGCTTGGGGCTGATAAGGGGCAGGGAGACCCAGTACTTC	CASSLGLIRGRETQYF
TRBJ2-5	.	.	TRBV30	TGTGCCTGGAGTGCAGGAGAGACCCAGTACTTC	CAWSAGETQYF
TRBJ2-2	TRBD1	.	TRBV15	TGTGCCACCAGCAGAGGACAGGGGTTTACGACCGGGGAGCTGTTTTTT	CATSRGQGFTTGELFF
TRBJ1-2	TRBD1	.	TRBV27	TGTGCCAGCAGCACCGGGACAGGGGCGTACTATGGCTACACCTTC	CASSTGTGAYYGYTF
TRBJ2-5	.	once	TRBV6-6	TGTGCCAGCCACAAGGACTCCCAAGAGACCCAGTACTTC	CASHKDSQETQYF
TRBJ1-4	.	once	TRBV7-9	TGTGCCAGCAGCCCCCCCGGGGGGGGGTATGGTGAAAAACTGTTTTTT	CASSPPGGGYGEKLFF
TRBJ2-7	.	.	TRBV28	TGTGCCAGCAGCTTGACAGGAGACACCTACGAGCAGTACTTC	CASSLTGDTYEQYF
TRBJ2-3	TRBD2	.	TRBV7-8	TGTGCCAGCAGCTTAGGTTCTTTTAGCGGGAGGTTCTCAGATACGCAGTATTTT	CASSLGSFSGRFSDTQYF